The present TCR beta chain was sequenced within a study of OX40 agonist ivuxolimab in advanced cancers. CDR3 length equals 14 residues. Germline-derived CDR1 and CDR2 are SEHNR and FQNEAQ (reference sequence). Trimming removed 3 bases at V and 7 bases at J, with 15 bases between. TCRdb's table, derived via immunoSEQ multiplex PCR, lists solely in-frame clones and lacks some. The repertoire has approximately 92,000 clones, 70% to 85% of them found once; the top ten carry about 5.5%. This clone was detected a few times. This sequence was found in an adult with an advanced solid tumor such as melanoma, head and neck, liver or kidney cancer. This material consisted of CD4+ or CD8+ T cells sorted from blood, taken in a trial of the OX40 agonist ivuxolimab. This chain connects TRBV7-9 to TRBJ2-5, with D perhaps assigned TRBD1 or TRBD2 (5 bases each). CDR3 in amino acids: CASSFAGTWGTQYF. The CDR3 nucleotides read TGTGCCAGCAGCTTCGCAGGGACCTGGGGGACCCAGTACTTC.